Presented here are 10 T cell receptor beta chains from one specimen sequenced in a study of T cells after yellow fever vaccination. Using its own MiXCR run on the 5' RACE reads, TCRdb lists one record per CDR3 protein. The data show about 630,000 distinct CDR3 sequences, roughly an eighth seen once. The sample was PBMCs, taken on the day of the yellow fever booster vaccination. These receptors came from a man aged 25-45 years who received the YFV17D yellow fever vaccine.

The rearrangement joins TRBV15 to TRBJ2-7; TRBD1 aligns across 10 bases. The germline gives CDR1 LNHNV, CDR2 YYDKDF (reference sequence). Trimming cost V 5 bases and J 1 base; bases outside gene matches: 8. The CDR3 covers 16 residues. The CDR3 nucleotides are TGTGCCACCAGCCCCCCCCCGGGACAGGGGTCCTACGAGCAGTACTTC. This encodes CATSPPPGQGSYEQYF.

This clonotype was observed many times. The gene calls are TRBV12-3 or TRBV12-4 and TRBJ2-3; D ambiguous. This CDR3 is built from 12 residues. V dropped 3 bases and J dropped 6 bases, with 7 bases sitting between them. CDR3 protein: CASSFRWDTQYF. The CDR3 DNA sequence: TGTGCCAGCAGTTTCCGCTGGGATACGCAGTATTTT.

This clonotype was found a few times. This chain connects TRBV2 to TRBJ2-3; a possible D gene is TRBD2 (6 bases). CDR3 length: 16 amino acids. Germline loops: CDR1 SNHLY, CDR2 FYNNEI. Trimming removed 5 bases from V and 4 bases from J, with 19 bases in between. The CDR3 coding sequence is TGTGCCAGCAGTAGAGGGTTCACTAGCTCGGCAGATACGCAGTATTTT. Amino acid sequence: CASSRGFTSSADTQYF.

The chain employs TRBV7-2 and TRBJ1-4, with TRBD1 matching 10 bases. The CDR3 totals 17 residues. The germline CDR1 and CDR2 sequences are SGHTA and FQGNSA. The V gene end was trimmed by 2 bases and the J gene end by 8 bases; junction bases not matched to a gene: 11. CDR3 DNA sequence: TGTGCCAGCAGCTTACAGCCGGGGACAGGGGCCGGAGAAAAACTGTTTTTT. Protein: CASSLQPGTGAGEKLFF.

V usage is TRBV11-2 and J usage is TRBJ2-3, with D tentatively TRBD2 (5 bases). The V gene lost 5 bases and the J gene lost 6 bases, with 15 bases spanning the gap. The CDR3 loop spans 14 amino acids. Germline values: CDR1 SGHAT, CDR2 FQNNGV. Written as DNA, the CDR3 is TGTGCCAGCAGCCGAAAACCGACTACCGATACGCAGTATTTT. It is translated as CASSRKPTTDTQYF.

In its sample, this clonotype was seen a few times. This rearrangement joins TRBV7-9 to TRBJ1-2, with TRBD1 as a possible D gene (6 bases). The CDR3 runs 15 residues. The V and J ends lost 6 bases and 5 bases respectively, with 19 bases between them. Germline V CDR1 and CDR2: SEHNR, FQNEAQ (reference sequence). The CDR3 bases are TGTGCCAGCAGTGCCGACCCCGGGACAACTTATGGCTACACCTTC. Amino acid sequence: CASSADPGTTYGYTF.

The V gene is TRBV25-1, the J gene TRBJ2-7, with TRBD2 matching over 8 bases. CDR3 length: 14 residues. Germline loops: CDR1 MGHDK, CDR2 SYGVNS. J lost 3 bases, V lost 8 bases, and 9 bases had no gene match. This chain's CDR3 is CASRRGEANYEQYF. Here the CDR3 DNA reads TGTGCCAGCCGGCGGGGGGAGGCTAACTACGAGCAGTACTTC.

This clonotype turned up a few times. The rearrangement links TRBV10-3 to TRBJ2-7; the D gene could be TRBD1 or TRBD2 (5 bases each). The CDR3 is made up of 13 amino acids. Per germline, CDR1 ENHRY and CDR2 SYGVKD. V lost 2 bases to trimming and J lost 5 bases, with 10 bases between them. DNA of the CDR3: TGTGCCATCAGTGAGGTGGGGACGAACGAGCAGTACTTC. This codes for CAISEVGTNEQYF.

As DNA, the CDR3 is TGTGCCAGCAGCCAAGGTTCTAGCGGGCTAACAGATACGCAGTATTTT. This translates into CASSQGSSGLTDTQYF. This chain uses TRBV4-2 with TRBJ2-3; 8 nucleotides agree with TRBD2. The CDR3 spans 16 residues. Unmatched junction bases numbered 6, after V lost 1 base and J lost 3 bases. Per the germline V gene, CDR1 is LGHNA and CDR2 is YNFKEQ.

This clonotype was seen a few times. The genes are TRBV7-2 and TRBJ2-7, with a weak D call TRBD2 (5 bases). CDR3 length equals 15 residues. CDR1 is SGHTA and CDR2 is FQGNSA in the germline V gene. The ends were cut back, 5 bases at V and 2 bases at J, with 16 bases in the middle. CDR3 nucleotides: TGTGCCAGCAGCCCTTCCGTGGCGGGCCCCTACGAGCAGTACTTC. Translation gives CASSPSVAGPYEQYF.